This note documents a single T cell receptor (beta chain) sequence. These data originate in a study of blood T cell repertoires in COVID-19. The CDR3 spans 15 residues. Germline trimming cut 6 bases from V and 4 bases from J; bases unmatched to any gene: 7. CDR1 SEHNR and CDR2 FQNEAQ come from the germline V gene (reference sequence). Original processing notes: The authors estimated nucleated cell counts from reference gene primer amplification. The repertoire was sequenced with immunoSEQ multiplex PCR; TCRdb's copy has only in-frame clones and lacks some. Clonal size and the V and J genes are those of that table, whereas D and trimming came from the DNA. The sample consists of around 43,000 clones, 70% to 80% of them appearing once.

The TCR comes from a man aged 65 to 85 with acute or convalescent COVID-19. The chain is built from TRBV7-9 and TRBJ2-1; TRBD2 aligns across 9 bases. The sequenced sample consisted of peripheral blood. Written as DNA, the CDR3 is TGTGCCAGCAGTTTTAAGCGGGGGGCTTACAATGAGCAGTTCTTC. It translates to CASSFKRGAYNEQFF.